Sequencing of this TCR beta chain was carried out in a study of T cell responses to AZD1222 COVID-19 vaccine. Produced via immunoSEQ multiplex PCR; TCRdb's table is partial and in-frame only. The sample carries over 100,000 clones, roughly nine tenths recorded once. The germline V and J ends were trimmed by 2 bases and 7 bases, with 11 bases remaining between them. Germline CDR1 and CDR2: SQVTM and ANQGSEA. This CDR3 is built from 12 residues. Study-level findings and limits: Donors skewed white British and female; clonal diversity was possibly underestimated.

Concerning this clone itself: Its matching antigen is unknown.

The material sequenced was peripheral blood, taken on day 0 of AZD1222 vaccination. The origin of this receptor is an adult in good health. The chain combines TRBV29-1 with TRBJ1-1, with D tentatively TRBD1 (5 bases). CDR3 region: CSVEQGGSEAFF. The CDR3 region has the DNA TGCAGCGTTGAACAGGGTGGTAGTGAAGCTTTCTTT.